Each of the 17 T cell receptor beta chains below was sequenced from the same sample in a study of OX40 agonist ivuxolimab in advanced cancers. Library preparation was by the immunoSEQ multiplex PCR assay. TCRdb took over this immuneACCESS table, retaining in-frame rearrangements with V and J assigned. Such tables are incomplete; in checked studies, under half of the missing clones stem from an unresolved V gene, and the remainder is unexplained. The sample table lists 95,000 to 100,000 clones, roughly four fifths of them with a count of one. Approximately 5.5% of the sample is held by the ten biggest clonotypes. The material was CD4+ or CD8+ T cells sorted from blood, obtained in a trial of the OX40 agonist ivuxolimab. The receptors come from an adult with an advanced solid tumor such as melanoma, head and neck, liver or kidney cancer.

This clone was picked up a small number of times. This chain uses TRBV6-1 with TRBJ1-5; 8 nucleotides agree with TRBD1. V was pared by 6 bases and J by 11 bases, with 12 bases of the junction left unmatched. CDR3 size: 14 residues. Germline V gene sequence: CDR1 MNHNS, CDR2 SASEGT. Written as DNA, the CDR3 is TGTGCCAGCAGGGATCGACAGGGGATTGAGGCCCAGCATTTT. It translates to CASRDRQGIEAQHF.

Only a few counts were recorded for this clone. The chain joins TRBV7-8 to TRBJ1-3, with a weak D call TRBD1 (6 bases). The germline CDR1 and CDR2 sequences are SGHVS and FQNEAQ. Trimming shortened V by 5 bases and J by 0 bases, and 14 bases separated the two germline ends. The CDR3 consists of 16 residues. The CDR3 nucleotides are TGTGCCAGCAGCCTGCAGGGGTTTAGCTCTGGAAACACCATATATTTT. As protein: CASSLQGFSSGNTIYF.

The chain has TRBV7-2 and TRBJ1-2, with D uncertain. V was pared by 6 bases and J by 0 bases, with 11 bases between. The CDR3 loop spans 14 amino acids. Germline-derived CDR1 and CDR2 are SGHTA and FQGNSA. CDR3 in DNA: TGTGCCAGCAGACCCGACACCCCTAACTATGGCTACACCTTC. It specifies CASRPDTPNYGYTF. The entire variable domain, with the rest obtained from reference TRBV7-2 and TRBJ1-2, is as follows: GAGVSQSPSNKVTEKGKDVELRCDPISGHTALYWYRQSLGQGLEFLIYFQGNSAPDKSGLPSDRFSAERTGGSVSTLTIQRTQQEDSAVYLCASRPDTPNYGYTFGSGTRLTVV.

The chain couples TRBV30 to TRBJ1-3; possible D gene TRBD1, 5 bases. The CDR3 spans 12 residues. Germline CDR1 is GTSNPN and CDR2 is SVGIG (reference sequence). V shed 4 bases and J shed 2 bases, with 6 bases lying between them. CDR3 in amino acids: CAWNRPGNTIYF. The CDR3, as DNA: TGTGCCTGGAACAGGCCTGGAAACACCATATATTTT.

V is TRBV7-9 and J is TRBJ2-5; D might be TRBD1 (5 bases). V lost 6 bases to trimming and J lost 1 base, with 12 bases between them. CDR1 and CDR2 (germline): SEHNR, FQNEAQ (reference sequence). The CDR3 runs 14 residues. The CDR3 DNA reads as TGTGCCAGCAGGGGGCCACCATTCCAAGAGACCCAGTACTTC. Translating gives CASRGPPFQETQYF.

This rearrangement joins TRBV4-1 to TRBJ1-6, with 8 bases identical to TRBD1. This CDR3 has 19 residues. Trimming removed 0 bases from V and 7 bases from J; junction bases left unmatched: 14. Germline assignment: CDR1 MGHRA and CDR2 YSYEKL. The CDR3 loop reads CASSQDRQGILTGNSPLHF. The CDR3 DNA sequence: TGCGCCAGCAGCCAAGATCGACAGGGGATCCTCACGGGAAATTCACCCCTCCACTTT.

The genes are TRBV7-9 and TRBJ1-2, with 7 bases identical to TRBD1. The CDR3 has 15 residues. J lost 3 bases, V lost 4 bases, and 8 bases had no gene match. Germline V gene lookup returns CDR1 SEHNR and CDR2 FQNEAQ (reference sequence). The CDR3 DNA is TGTGCCAGCAGCTACCACATAGGGGGCTACTATGGCTACACCTTC. Translating gives CASSYHIGGYYGYTF.

The rearrangement uses TRBV5-1 and TRBJ1-1, with 7 bases matching TRBD1. With V trimmed by 1 base and J by 4 bases, 13 bases remained unmatched. Per germline, CDR1 SGHRS and CDR2 YFSETQ. The CDR3 totals 17 residues. This CDR3 reads CASSLRTGPNIVTEAFF. CDR3 coding DNA: TGCGCCAGCAGCTTGAGGACAGGCCCTAACATTGTCACTGAAGCTTTCTTT. Looking up the rest from reference TRBV5-1 and TRBJ1-1 gives the full variable domain: KAGVTQTPRYLIKTRGQQVTLSCSPISGHRSVSWYQQTPGQGLQFLFEYFSETQRNKGNFPGRFSGRQFSNSRSEMNVSTLELGDSALYLCASSLRTGPNIVTEAFFGQGTRLTVV.

The genes are TRBV20-1 and TRBJ2-1, with D hard to call. CDR1 DFQATT and CDR2 SNEGSKA come from the germline V gene (reference sequence). This CDR3 contains 11 residues. V lost 1 base and J lost 10, with 8 bases in between. The CDR3 region has the DNA TGCAGTGCTAGAGGAAGTACCGAGCAGTTCTTC. Translated, it gives CSARGSTEQFF.

This chain links TRBV11-2 with TRBJ1-2, with D unclear. Trimming removed 4 bases at V and 4 bases at J, with 7 bases between. This CDR3 comprises 12 residues. Germline V gene data show CDR1 as SGHAT and CDR2 as FQNNGV. The CDR3 DNA sequence: TGTGCCAGCAGCTATGACGGCTATGGCTACACCTTC. Encoded protein: CASSYDGYGYTF.

This CDR3 is CAWNPGLVHEQYF. The CDR3 DNA follows: TGTGCCTGGAACCCGGGACTAGTCCACGAGCAGTACTTC. This sequence joins TRBV30 and TRBJ2-7; TRBD2 agrees at 8 bases. The CDR3 is 13 residues long. Germline trimming cut 4 bases from V and 5 bases from J; bases unmatched to any gene: 7. Germline assignment: CDR1 GTSNPN and CDR2 SVGIG (reference sequence).

This chain links TRBV9 with TRBJ1-1; D gene ambiguous. The CDR3 has 19 residues. Trimming cost V 0 bases and J 0 bases, with 21 bases left between them. CDR1 is SGDLS, CDR2 YYNGEE, per germline. CDR3 region: CASSVGAGGQLLMNTEAFF. DNA of the CDR3: TGTGCCAGCAGCGTAGGGGCGGGAGGCCAACTTCTTATGAACACTGAAGCTTTCTTT.

This sequence joins TRBV7-2 and TRBJ2-7; D gene unclear. The CDR3 sequence is 12 residues long. Per the germline V gene, CDR1 is SGHTA and CDR2 is FQGNSA. V gave up 5 bases and J gave up 4 bases, with 9 bases separating them. The CDR3, as DNA: TGTGCCAGCAGCCTAACTACGTACGAGCAGTACTTC. It specifies CASSLTTYEQYF.

The rearrangement uses TRBV23-1 and TRBJ1-2; possibly TRBD1 for D (5 bases). TRBV23-1 is placed among ORFs of uncertain function. The CDR3 sequence is 13 residues long. Trimming took off 7 bases at V and 7 bases at J, with 16 bases between the two ends. CDR3 in DNA: TGCGCCAGCATCAGGGCCCTAGGACGTGGCTACACCTTC. This codes for CASIRALGRGYTF.

The chain employs TRBV19 and TRBJ1-5; 10 bases line up with TRBD1. Germline V gene lookup returns CDR1 LNHDA and CDR2 SQIVND (reference sequence). The CDR3 totals 18 residues. The V gene end was trimmed by 6 bases and the J gene end by 5 bases; junction bases not matched to a gene: 16. The CDR3 here is CASSPRPRDRGPDQPQHF. In DNA form, the CDR3 reads TGTGCCAGTAGCCCTCGGCCCCGGGACAGGGGCCCCGATCAGCCCCAGCATTTT.

This clone showed up just a few times. The chain joins TRBV9 to TRBJ1-3; no clear D. The CDR3 runs to 18 residues. Germline CDR1 SGDLS, CDR2 YYNGEE. Between the trimmed V and J ends, which lost 1 base and 0 bases, there was a span of 17 bases. This chain's CDR3 is CASSVRGASGHSGNTIYF. As DNA, the CDR3 is TGTGCCAGCAGCGTAAGAGGAGCTAGCGGGCACTCTGGAAACACCATATATTTT.

The CDR3 spells CASSKEGGRNQPQHF. The DNA of the CDR3 is TGTGCCAGCAGCAAAGAAGGTGGGAGGAATCAGCCCCAGCATTTT. The rearrangement joins TRBV21-1 to TRBJ1-5. TRBV21-1 is described as a pseudogene. The CDR3 totals 15 residues.